These 18 T cell receptor beta chains originate from one sample sequenced in a study of PD-1 blockade in classical Hodgkin lymphoma. Time point noted: cycle 4 day 1 (C4D1), after less than 7 weeks of nivolumab. Each patient experienced a relapse that followed autologous stem cell transplantation, and brentuximab vedotin exposure varied. Here immunoSEQ multiplex PCR was the method, and the copy in TCRdb shows in-frame clones only, minus some. The table shows several thousand clones, with approximately 83% occurring only once. Source: peripheral blood mononuclear cells (PBMCs), taken before the fourth cycle of nivolumab. These receptors originate from a human donor with classical Hodgkin lymphoma.

The rearrangement joins TRBV27 to TRBJ1-1; D not certain. CDR3 size: 14 residues. Per the germline V gene, CDR1 is MNHEY and CDR2 is SMNVEV (reference sequence). Trimming removed 2 bases at V and 1 base at J, with 8 bases between. The CDR3 region has the DNA TGTGCCAGCAGTTTACGGGGAGGGAACACTGAAGCTTTCTTT. Translating gives CASSLRGGNTEAFF.

V gene TRBV28 combines with J gene TRBJ2-7, with TRBD2 matching 8 bases. The germline CDR1 and CDR2 sequences are MDHEN and SYDVKM. The CDR3 contains 20 residues. V was clipped by 1 base and J by 0 bases; unmatched bases: 17. This CDR3 is CASSLFLPREGPISSYEQYF. The CDR3 nucleotides are TGTGCCAGCAGTTTATTTCTCCCACGGGAGGGTCCTATTAGCTCCTACGAGCAGTACTTC.

Turning to this clone: The same CDR3 also results from other DNA sequences found in this sample. This chain links TRBV11-2 with TRBJ2-2, with D possibly being TRBD2 (5 bases). This CDR3 has 15 amino acids. Germline values: CDR1 SGHAT, CDR2 FQNNGV. Trimming removed 2 bases from V and 0 bases from J, with 7 bases in between. The CDR3 spells CASSLRGSNTGELFF. The DNA for the CDR3 is TGTGCCAGCAGCTTACGGGGTTCGAACACCGGGGAGCTGTTTTTT.

This rearrangement joins TRBV28 to TRBJ2-7; 7 bases are shared with TRBD1. The germline gives CDR1 MDHEN, CDR2 SYDVKM. The CDR3 totals 15 residues. The V segment lost 5 bases and the J segment 2 bases; nucleotides outside the gene matches: 9. Here the CDR3 reads CASSGRDSYTYEQYF. The CDR3 nucleotides read TGTGCCAGCAGTGGACGGGACAGCTATACCTACGAGCAGTACTTC.

The gene calls are TRBV27 and TRBJ2-5; 8 bases map to TRBD1. V was pared by 4 bases and J by 5 bases, with 9 bases of the junction left unmatched. Germline CDR1 and CDR2: MNHEY and SMNVEV (reference sequence). The CDR3 length is 15 residues. CDR3 sequence (DNA): TGTGCCAGCAGTTCAACTGGACAGGGATGGGAGACCCAGTACTTC. The encoded protein is CASSSTGQGWETQYF.

The genes are TRBV19 and TRBJ2-2, with D hard to call. The ends were cut back, 5 bases at V and 8 bases at J, with 12 bases in the middle. The CDR3 is 13 residues long. Germline loops: CDR1 LNHDA, CDR2 SQIVND (reference sequence). The CDR3 sequence is CASSLDIRGELFF. CDR3 DNA sequence: TGTGCCAGTAGTCTGGATATTAGAGGGGAGCTGTTTTTT. Together with reference TRBV19 and TRBJ2-2, the CDR3 gives the full variable domain: DGGITQSPKYLFRKEGQNVTLSCEQNLNHDAMYWYRQDPGQGLRLIYYSQIVNDFQKGDIAEGYSVSREKKESFPLTVTSAQKNPTAFYLCASSLDIRGELFFGEGSRLTVL.

The V call is TRBV28, the J call TRBJ2-1; the match to TRBD2 covers 9 bases. Germline V gene data show CDR1 as MDHEN and CDR2 as SYDVKM. V was pared by 5 bases and J by 7 bases, with 12 bases of the junction left unmatched. CDR3 length equals 16 residues. The DNA for the CDR3 is TGTGCCAGCAGTCCCAGGACTAGCGCTATAAGGAATGAGCAGTTCTTC. As protein: CASSPRTSAIRNEQFF.

This clone was recorded once. The V gene is TRBV2, the J gene TRBJ2-5; 7 positions agree with TRBD1. The CDR3 totals 16 residues. After removal of 8 bases from V and 5 bases from J, the junction contained 17 bases not matched to a gene. In germline, CDR1 is SNHLY, CDR2 FYNNEI. DNA for the CDR3: TGTGCCAGCTTCAGAAGCGGTGACAGGGCTGGGGAGACCCAGTACTTC. It encodes CASFRSGDRAGETQYF.

CDR3 in amino acids: CAISGTGGRSYNEQFF. In DNA, the CDR3 is TGTGCCATCAGTGGAACTGGGGGACGTTCCTACAATGAGCAGTTCTTC. J is TRBJ2-1 and V is TRBV10-3; the D gene could be TRBD1 or TRBD2 (5 bases each). CDR1 and CDR2 from the germline V gene are ENHRY and SYGVKD. There are 16 residues in the CDR3. With 4 bases removed from V and 1 base from J, the gap between germline ends came to 14 bases.

The V gene is TRBV28, the J gene TRBJ2-5; TRBD1 aligns across 9 bases. The CDR3 spans 17 residues. CDR1 MDHEN and CDR2 SYDVKM come from the germline V gene. V shed 3 bases, J shed 4 bases, and the junction held 12 bases outside the gene matches. The CDR3 sequence: CASSFSSWDRDGETQYF. DNA of the CDR3: TGTGCCAGCAGTTTCTCATCGTGGGACAGGGATGGAGAGACCCAGTACTTC.

This chain connects TRBV20-1 to TRBJ2-7, with no clear D. The CDR3 spans 10 residues. The germline V gene encodes CDR1 DFQATT and CDR2 SNEGSKA (reference sequence). Trimming took 5 bases from V and 4 from J, leaving 6 bases between them. CDR3 DNA sequence: TGCAGTGCTTGGTCGTACGAGCAGTACTTC. Its translation: CSAWSYEQYF.

The gene calls are TRBV5-6 and TRBJ2-1; 12 nucleotides agree with TRBD1. CDR1 is SGHDT and CDR2 is YYEEEE in the germline V gene. The J segment lost 3 bases and the V segment lost 3 bases, leaving 4 bases of the junction unmatched. The CDR3 is 16 residues long. The CDR3 here is CASSYGTGGIYNEQFF. The CDR3 coding sequence is TGTGCCAGCAGCTACGGGACAGGGGGCATCTACAATGAGCAGTTCTTC.

This chain links TRBV5-4 with TRBJ2-7; D is perhaps TRBD1 (6 bases). This CDR3 spans 16 amino acids. CDR1 and CDR2 from the germline V gene are SGHNT and YYREEE (reference sequence). Between the trimmed V and J ends, which lost 4 bases and 1 base, there was a span of 18 bases. CDR3 amino acids: CASSQSWLGASYEQYF. CDR3 sequence (DNA): TGTGCCAGCAGCCAATCTTGGCTGGGGGCTTCCTACGAGCAGTACTTC.

The gene calls are TRBV7-8 and TRBJ2-2, with D unresolved. The CDR3 contains 17 residues. V lost 2 bases and J 0 bases, leaving 13 bases between the germline ends. The germline V gene has CDR1 SGHVS and CDR2 FQNEAQ. The CDR3 protein is CASSLRVGQPNTGELFF. CDR3 in DNA: TGTGCCAGCAGCTTAAGAGTCGGTCAACCGAACACCGGGGAGCTGTTTTTT.

The gene calls are TRBV4-3 and TRBJ2-7; D gene unclear. The CDR3 has 15 residues. V shed 0 bases and J shed 3 bases, with 12 bases lying between them. The germline gives CDR1 LGHNA, CDR2 YSLEER. CDR3 sequence: CASSQDHHPSYEQYF. In DNA, the CDR3 is TGCGCCAGCAGCCAAGATCACCATCCAAGCTACGAGCAGTACTTC.

The chain is built from TRBV7-3 and TRBJ2-7; TRBD2 matches at 13 bases. The CDR3 is 17 amino acids. Trimming at V came to 4 bases and at J to 1 base, leaving 7 bases not matched to a gene. Germline values: CDR1 SGHTA, CDR2 FQGTGA. The CDR3 nucleotides are TGTGCCAGCAGCTACAGGACTAGCGGGAGATCGTCCTACGAGCAGTACTTC. The encoded protein is CASSYRTSGRSSYEQYF.

V is TRBV9 and J is TRBJ1-5; D remains ambiguous. Trimming took off 0 bases at V and 5 bases at J, with 12 bases between the two ends. This CDR3 is 15 amino acids long. Germline V gene sequence: CDR1 SGDLS, CDR2 YYNGEE. In DNA form, the CDR3 reads TGTGCCAGCAGCGTAGACCCATCGTGGGATCAGCCCCAGCATTTT. This sequence encodes CASSVDPSWDQPQHF.

This rearrangement joins TRBV7-3 to TRBJ2-2; 7 positions match TRBD2. Germline loops: CDR1 SGHTA, CDR2 FQGTGA. The CDR3 has 15 residues. Trimming took 5 bases from V and 0 from J; bases not matched to a gene: 3. This CDR3 reads CASSPAGSNTGELFF. The CDR3 DNA reads as TGTGCCAGCAGCCCAGCGGGGTCGAACACCGGGGAGCTGTTTTTT.